The 14 T cell receptor beta chains below come from one sample, sequenced in a study of tumor and adjacent non-tumor tissue in lung cancer (dated by TCRdb to the late 2010s). RNA was isolated from bulk, unsorted tissue, and RNA quality was assessed with a NanoDrop ND-1000 and an Agilent 2100. Library preparation employed multiplex PCR. Sequencer: Illumina HiSeq 2500. TCRbeta libraries were constructed through three rounds of nested PCR with primers (Table S4) according to protocols adapted from ARM-PCR. TCRdb itself trimmed the public reads at Q25 with fastp, ran MiXCR and retained productive beta chains. Rows with one shared CDR3 protein collapse into an entry with the most common genes and DNA. The sample table contains approximately 110,000 distinct CDR3 sequences; only one count was recorded for around 80% of them. The ten top clones hold 35% to 40% of the sample. Specimen: lung tumor tissue. The receptor source for this set is a woman aged 55-75 years with non-small cell lung cancer.

V usage is TRBV11-3 and J usage is TRBJ2-4; D not resolved. The V end lost 1 base, the J end lost 0 bases, and 7 bases lay between the germline ends. In germline, CDR1 is SGHNT, CDR2 YENEEA. CDR3 length equals 15 residues. The CDR3 region is CASSLVDLAKNIQYF. For the CDR3, the DNA is TGTGCCAGCAGCTTAGTCGATTTAGCCAAAAACATTCAGTACTTC.

This chain joins TRBV11-2 and TRBJ2-7; the D call may be TRBD1 or TRBD2 (6 bases each). Per germline, CDR1 SGHAT and CDR2 FQNNGV. Trimming cost V 4 bases and J 3 bases, with 19 bases left between them. CDR3 length: 16 residues. The CDR3 DNA is TGTGCCAGCAGCTGGGAGGTTGGGGTAGGGGGCTACGAGCAGTACTTC. Amino acid sequence: CASSWEVGVGGYEQYF.

This clonotype was counted between two and nine times. A much bigger clone sits one base away, suggesting this may be a read error. This chain connects TRBV20-1 to TRBJ1-5; 9 bases map to TRBD1. The length of the CDR3 is 15 residues. Looked up from germline, CDR1 is DFQATT and CDR2 is SNEGSKA (reference sequence). This chain's CDR3 is CRAGQGSDSNQPQHF. The CDR3 DNA reads TGCAGAGCTGGACAGGGGAGCGATAGCAATCAGCCCCAGCATTTT.

This rearrangement joins TRBV20-1 to TRBJ2-1; D gene uncertain. The V end was cut by 1 base, the J end by 6 bases, with 13 bases between. This CDR3 has 14 amino acids. CDR1 is DFQATT and CDR2 is SNEGSKA in the germline V gene (reference sequence). CDR3 bases: TGCAGTGCTAGAGTGGAAGTGGATTTCAATGAGCAGTTCTTC. This translates into CSARVEVDFNEQFF.

To note about this clonotype: One end of the junction does not line up with germline, which may come from a read error. V is TRBV11-2 and J is TRBJ2-1; maybe TRBD2 (6 bases). The CDR3 extends over 17 amino acids. The germline CDR1 and CDR2 sequences are SGHAT and FQNNGV. CDR3 loop: CTSSLVYGGSSYNEQFF. CDR3 in DNA: TGTACCAGCAGCTTAGTGTATGGAGGGAGCTCCTACAATGAGCAGTTCTTC. Combining the CDR3 with reference TRBV11-2 and TRBJ2-1 gives the whole variable domain EAGVAQSPRYKIIEKRQSVAFWCNPISGHATLYWYQQILGQGPKLLIQFQNNGVVDDSQLPKDRFSAERLKGVDSTLKIQPAKLEDSAVYLCTSSLVYGGSSYNEQFFGPGTRLTVL.

On this clonotype itself: One end of the junction varies from germline; a read error may be responsible. The chain recombines TRBV20-1 with TRBJ1-1; D might be TRBD1 (6 bases). Germline V gene sequence: CDR1 DFQATT, CDR2 SNEGSKA (reference sequence). The CDR3 is 14 amino acids. CDR3 nucleotide sequence: TGTAGTGCTAGAACTAGCAGGGGCGACACTGAAGCTTTCTTT. Its protein is CSARTSRGDTEAFF.

This chain connects TRBV11-2 to TRBJ1-5, with D possibly matching TRBD1 (6 bases). CDR3 length equals 13 residues. Between the trimmed V and J ends, which lost 8 bases and 8 bases, there was a span of 16 bases. Germline-derived CDR1 and CDR2 are SGHAT and FQNNGV. CDR3 bases: TGTGCCAGCTCCCGGCACAGGGTTAAGCCCCAGCATTTT. The encoded protein is CASSRHRVKPQHF.

This clonotype has just a few counts. This may be a read error, as it is one base from a much larger clone. The rearrangement links TRBV4-2 to TRBJ1-2; 8 bases are a match to TRBD1. Germline loops: CDR1 LGHNA, CDR2 YNFKEQ. The CDR3 is 14 residues long. Trimming cost V 4 bases and J 14 bases; bases outside gene matches: 15. The CDR3 nucleotides are TGTGCCAGCAGCCCGGCAGGACAGGGTGCGATGGGGACCTTC. The encoded protein is CASSPAGQGAMGTF.

This clonotype is a singleton in its sample. One base away lies a much larger clone, so this may be a sequencing read error. The V call is TRBV20-1, the J call TRBJ1-3; D possibly corresponds to TRBD1 (5 bases). This CDR3 is built from 15 residues. The V gene lost 0 bases and the J gene lost 3 bases, with 12 bases spanning the gap. From germline, CDR1 is DFQATT and CDR2 SNEGSKA (reference sequence). The CDR3 region is CSARDRIRGGNTIYF. CDR3 DNA sequence: TGCAGTGCTAGAGATCGGATTAGGGGTGGAAACACCATATATTTT.

This clonotype was found a few times. The J gene is TRBJ2-1, the V gene TRBV20-1; 11 bases fit TRBD2. CDR1 and CDR2 (germline): DFQATT, SNEGSKA (reference sequence). The CDR3 runs 16 residues. Trimming took 6 bases from V and 4 from J; bases not matched to a gene: 11. The CDR3, as DNA: TGCAGTGCACAGCAGGGGCTAGCGGGAGGATACAATGAGCAGTTCTTC. Protein sequence: CSAQQGLAGGYNEQFF.

A few counts support this clonotype. A read error may explain this, as a much larger clone is one base away. The chain is built from TRBV20-1 and TRBJ1-4, with D uncertain. This CDR3 region has 11 residues. The germline V gene has CDR1 DFQATT and CDR2 SNEGSKA (reference sequence). V was cut by 7 bases and J by 7 bases, with 10 bases left in between. CDR3: CSVGDFEKLFF. The DNA of the CDR3 is TGCAGTGTTGGGGATTTTGAAAAACTGTTTTTT.

The chain employs TRBV29-1 and TRBJ1-2; D call uncertain. CDR1 is SQVTM and CDR2 is ANQGSEA in the germline V gene. The CDR3 length is 12 residues. CDR3 sequence reads: CSAGDDHYGYTF. CDR3 in DNA: TGCAGTGCCGGAGACGATCACTATGGCTACACCTTC.

A word on this clonotype: One junction end disagrees with the germline gene, perhaps due to a read error. The chain recombines TRBV11-2 with TRBJ1-6; the D gene is possibly TRBD1 (5 bases). CDR3 length: 16 amino acids. Germline V gene data show CDR1 as SGHAT and CDR2 as FQNNGV. The CDR3 DNA sequence: TGTGCCAACAGCTCATCCCCAGGGACCAATAATTCACCCATCCACTTT. It is translated as CANSSSPGTNNSPIHF.

The rearrangement links TRBV12-3 or TRBV12-4 to TRBJ2-7; no clear D gene. V lost 6 bases and J lost 13, with 22 bases in between. This CDR3 spans 13 amino acids. The CDR3 DNA follows: TGTGCCAGCAGCAGGACGGAAACCTACGATCAATACTTC. Protein: CASSRTETYDQYF.